This T cell receptor (beta chain) is from a study of blood T cell repertoires in COVID-19. Everyone who took part was about 18 to 89 years old, and they came from about 23 US areas. Cohorts were based on clinical histories the participants reported. Two consecutive negative NP/OP PCR tests, clearance, or resolved symptoms defined Cohort 3 recovery. As processed by the authors: Amplified reference gene primers provided the basis for estimating nucleated cell counts. Produced via immunoSEQ multiplex PCR; TCRdb's table is partial and in-frame only. V, J and clone size are taken as reported in that table, and D and trimming were inferred from the DNA itself. The top ten clones hold roughly 0.77% of a sample with around 200,000 clones, 89% of them seen once. V lost 4 bases and J 6 bases, leaving 13 bases between the germline ends. Germline CDR1 is MNHEY and CDR2 is SVGEGT. CDR3 length: 13 amino acids.

This sequence was found in a woman between 18 and 29 years old who had recovered from COVID-19. Material for sequencing was PBMCs or T cells enriched from blood (not recorded which). The chain couples TRBV6-2 or TRBV6-3 to TRBJ2-7; no definite D call. CDR3 sequence reads: CASSFEPPLEQYF. Here the CDR3 DNA reads TGTGCCAGCAGTTTTGAGCCCCCTCTCGAGCAGTACTTC.